Presented here are 24 T cell receptor beta chains from one specimen sequenced in a study of CD8 T cells in ankylosing spondylitis. TCRdb passed the 5' RACE reads through MiXCR, listing each CDR3 protein once. The sample holds some 180,000 distinct CDR3 sequences; 15% to 20% are singletons and the top ten take more than 3.5%. Sequencing used blood, either unsorted or a sorted T cell fraction (not recorded which). These receptors came from a male donor aged 5 to 30 with ankylosing spondylitis or in good health (not recorded which).

This clonotype was recorded at least ten times. The gene calls are TRBV2 and TRBJ2-1, with 10 bases aligning to TRBD2. Per germline, CDR1 SNHLY and CDR2 FYNNEI. The CDR3 runs 15 residues. V shed 2 bases, J shed 6 bases, and the junction held 4 bases outside the gene matches. The CDR3 spells CASSEIRTSGNEQFF. The CDR3 nucleotides are TGTGCCAGCAGTGAAATCCGGACTAGCGGCAATGAGCAGTTCTTC.

This chain uses TRBV29-1 with TRBJ2-5, with no clear D. Germline V gene lookup returns CDR1 SQVTM and CDR2 ANQGSEA. This CDR3 comprises 12 residues. V lost 4 bases, J lost 3 bases, and 9 bases lay in between. CDR3 region: CSVGTVKETQYF. For the CDR3, the DNA is TGCAGCGTTGGAACAGTCAAAGAGACCCAGTACTTC.

Ten or more counts support this clonotype. CDR3 DNA sequence: TGTGCCATCAGTGACCCGGGACAGGGCTACAATGAGCAGTTCTTC. Translated, it gives CAISDPGQGYNEQFF. The rearrangement links TRBV10-3 to TRBJ2-1; TRBD1 aligns across 9 bases. V lost 3 bases to trimming and J lost 3 bases; unmatched junction nucleotides: 3. The CDR3 runs to 15 residues. Germline V lookup: CDR1 ENHRY, CDR2 SYGVKD.

This clonotype appeared many times. The chain recombines TRBV5-1 with TRBJ2-1; 8 bases match TRBD1. Germline trimming cut 0 bases from V and 6 bases from J; bases unmatched to any gene: 2. Germline V CDR1 and CDR2: SGHRS, YFSETQ. The length of the CDR3 is 14 residues. This CDR3 is CASSLGQGFNEQFF. In nucleotides, the CDR3 is TGCGCCAGCAGCTTGGGACAGGGGTTCAATGAGCAGTTCTTC.

This clonotype was picked up many times. V usage is TRBV27 and J usage is TRBJ2-5; 9 positions match TRBD2. Germline CDR1 is MNHEY and CDR2 is SMNVEV (reference sequence). There are 18 residues in the CDR3. V gave up 3 bases and J gave up 7 bases; unmatched junction bases: 18. The CDR3 coding sequence is TGTGCCAGCAGTTTTTCAATGGGTCTAGCGGGAAGCGTAGGGACCCAGTACTTC. It codes for CASSFSMGLAGSVGTQYF.

This clonotype was recorded at least ten times. The chain combines TRBV9 with TRBJ2-1, with D unresolved. Between the trimmed V and J ends, which lost 0 bases and 1 base, there was a span of 8 bases. This CDR3 is 15 amino acids long. Germline V lookup: CDR1 SGDLS, CDR2 YYNGEE. CDR3 DNA: TGTGCCAGCAGCGTAGGGCTCACGTCCTACAATGAGCAGTTCTTC. Amino acid sequence: CASSVGLTSYNEQFF. Drawing the rest from reference TRBV9 and TRBJ2-1, the complete variable domain is DSGVTQTPKHLITATGQRVTLRCSPRSGDLSVYWYQQSLDQGLQFLIQYYNGEERAKGNILERFSAQQFPDLHSELNLSSLELGDSALYFCASSVGLTSYNEQFFGPGTRLTVL.

This clonotype has ten or more counts. CDR3 DNA: TGCGCCAGCAGCTTAAGGGCAGGGCAGGGGAACACTGAAGCTTTCTTT. It specifies CASSLRAGQGNTEAFF. The chain uses TRBV5-1 and TRBJ1-1; weak D call: TRBD1 (5 bases). Deletions cut 2 bases from V and 1 base from J, with 15 bases between. The CDR3 covers 16 residues. CDR1 and CDR2 from the germline V gene are SGHRS and YFSETQ. The whole variable domain, filled in from reference TRBV5-1 and TRBJ1-1, reads KAGVTQTPRYLIKTRGQQVTLSCSPISGHRSVSWYQQTPGQGLQFLFEYFSETQRNKGNFPGRFSGRQFSNSRSEMNVSTLELGDSALYLCASSLRAGQGNTEAFFGQGTRLTVV.

This clonotype was recorded many times. The chain combines TRBV6-5 with TRBJ2-3; D remains ambiguous. V lost 7 bases and J 0 bases, leaving 8 bases between the germline ends. Germline V gene sequence: CDR1 MNHEY, CDR2 SVGAGI. This CDR3 contains 13 residues. The CDR3 sequence is CASTATSTDTQYF. As DNA, the CDR3 is TGTGCCAGCACCGCAACTAGCACAGATACGCAGTATTTT.

This clonotype has a count of ten or more. This chain uses TRBV12-3 or TRBV12-4 with TRBJ1-1; 7 nucleotides match TRBD1. After removal of 4 bases from V and 1 base from J, the junction contained 9 bases not matched to a gene. This CDR3 spans 16 amino acids. The CDR3 DNA sequence: TGTGCCAGCAGTTCGTTAGGGGGCGCGACGAACACTGAAGCTTTCTTT. Its translation: CASSSLGGATNTEAFF.

This clonotype was seen ten or more times. V is TRBV4-2 and J is TRBJ2-3, with D hard to call. The CDR3 contains 16 residues. V dropped 0 bases and J dropped 7 bases, with 17 bases sitting between them. Germline CDR1 and CDR2: LGHNA and YNFKEQ. CDR3 sequence (DNA): TGTGCCAGCAGCCAAGATCGCGAGAAGAACTCCTATACGCAGTATTTT. Translating it yields CASSQDREKNSYTQYF.

In its sample, this clonotype was seen many times. The rearrangement joins TRBV20-1 to TRBJ2-2; the D is unclear. The V end was cut by 6 bases, the J end by 6 bases, with 17 bases between. The CDR3 consists of 14 residues. Germline CDR1 DFQATT, CDR2 SNEGSKA (reference sequence). The CDR3 DNA reads as TGCAGTGCCATTCCTAACCGGCGGCCCGGGGAGCTGTTTTTT. Protein product: CSAIPNRRPGELFF.

V gene TRBV11-2 combines with J gene TRBJ2-1; 14 nucleotides line up with TRBD2. The CDR3 consists of 15 residues. Germline V gives CDR1 SGHAT, CDR2 FQNNGV. V was clipped by 3 bases and J by 10 bases; unmatched bases: 5. DNA of the CDR3: TGTGCCAGCAGCTTTAGACTAGCGGGAGGGGGGGAGCAGTTCTTC. The encoded protein is CASSFRLAGGGEQFF.

The sample holds many counts of this clonotype. This chain joins TRBV20-1 and TRBJ2-1; 7 nucleotides agree with TRBD1. Germline lookup yields CDR1 DFQATT and CDR2 SNEGSKA (reference sequence). The junction had 1 base not matched to a gene; V was cut back by 5 bases and J by 0 bases. This CDR3 is built from 13 residues. DNA for the CDR3: TGCAGTGCTGGACAGGACTCCTACAATGAGCAGTTCTTC. Protein sequence: CSAGQDSYNEQFF.

This clonotype was counted many times. This rearrangement joins TRBV30 to TRBJ2-1; no reliable D call. V gave up 0 bases and J gave up 9 bases, with 9 bases separating them. The CDR3 extends over 12 amino acids. Germline assignment: CDR1 GTSNPN and CDR2 SVGIG (reference sequence). The CDR3 DNA reads as TGTGCCTGGAGTGTGGCCGCGGCTGAGCAGTTCTTC. Amino acids: CAWSVAAAEQFF.

A few counts support this clonotype. The chain combines TRBV27 with TRBJ2-7; weak D call: TRBD2 (5 bases). CDR3 length equals 14 residues. Trimming stripped 9 bases from V and 2 bases from J, with 17 bases between. Germline V gene sequence: CDR1 MNHEY, CDR2 SMNVEV (reference sequence). The DNA for the CDR3 is TGTGCCAGGAGGGCGGCCGGGAACCCCTACGAGCAGTACGTC. As protein: CARRAAGNPYEQYV.

The V gene is TRBV7-8, the J gene TRBJ2-2, with D perhaps matching TRBD2 (5 bases). This CDR3 is 17 amino acids long. Between the trimmed V and J ends, which lost 2 bases and 5 bases, there was a span of 18 bases. CDR1 is SGHVS, CDR2 FQNEAQ, per germline. The CDR3 nucleotides are TGTGCCAGCAGCTTACCTGGATCCCGGGATCTTACCGGGGAGCTGTTTTTT. It codes for CASSLPGSRDLTGELFF.

This clonotype occurred once. This rearrangement joins TRBV7-2 to TRBJ2-2, with TRBD2 identical over 11 bases. The CDR3 consists of 15 residues. V dropped 5 bases and J dropped 3; count of bases not matched to a gene: 2. From germline, CDR1 is SGHTA and CDR2 FQGNSA. CDR3 nucleotide sequence: TGTGCCAGCAGCCAGGGACTAGCGGACACCGGGGAGCTGTTTTTT. Translated: CASSQGLADTGELFF.

The chain is built from TRBV29-1 and TRBJ2-1, with 13 nucleotides matching TRBD2. The V gene's germline CDR1 is SQVTM and CDR2 ANQGSEA. V gave up 5 bases and J gave up 9 bases; unmatched junction bases: 4. The CDR3 length is 13 residues. CDR3 nucleotide sequence: TGCAGCGTTACTAGCGGGAGGGCTAGTGAGCAGTTCTTC. Translated: CSVTSGRASEQFF.

This clonotype was seen ten or more times. The chain has TRBV2 and TRBJ2-7; D is uncertain. The V gene lost 0 bases and the J gene lost 3 bases, with 9 bases spanning the gap. The CDR3 runs to 14 residues. The germline V gene has CDR1 SNHLY and CDR2 FYNNEI. CDR3 loop: CASSEALLVYEQYF. The CDR3 coding sequence is TGTGCCAGCAGTGAAGCGCTTCTTGTCTACGAGCAGTACTTC.

This clonotype was counted ten times or more. This rearrangement joins TRBV14 to TRBJ2-1; D gene uncertain. The CDR3 contains 13 residues. Trimming pared 0 bases from V and 6 bases from J, leaving 6 bases between. Germline loops: CDR1 SGHDN, CDR2 FVKESK. As DNA, the CDR3 is TGTGCCAGCAGCCAAGATAGGGCCAATGAGCAGTTCTTC. Its protein is CASSQDRANEQFF.

This clonotype appeared many times. The chain links TRBV6-6 to TRBJ1-5; the D is unclear. The CDR3 contains 14 residues. Trimming shortened V by 0 bases and J by 2 bases, and 5 bases separated the two germline ends. CDR1 is MNHNY and CDR2 is SVGAGI in the germline V gene (reference sequence). CDR3 residues: CASSYSQGNQPQHF. The CDR3 bases are TGTGCCAGCAGTTACTCGCAGGGCAATCAGCCCCAGCATTTT.

In its sample, this clonotype was seen many times. The chain has TRBV11-2 and TRBJ2-1; 7 bases line up with TRBD2. Germline CDR1 is SGHAT and CDR2 is FQNNGV. The V segment lost 1 base and the J segment 15 bases; nucleotides outside the gene matches: 9. The CDR3 loop spans 13 amino acids. CDR3 sequence reads: CASSLVEAGRGFF. The CDR3 DNA sequence: TGTGCCAGCAGCTTAGTTGAGGCGGGGAGGGGGTTCTTC.

This clonotype was detected many times. CDR3 bases: TGTGCCAGCATCCCGAGCTTAGGTCCTGGCGGGGAGCTGTTTTTT. Protein: CASIPSLGPGGELFF. The chain links TRBV7-8 to TRBJ2-2; D uncertain. Germline CDR1 reads SGHVS; CDR2 reads FQNEAQ. The length of the CDR3 is 15 residues. V was cut by 7 bases and J by 7 bases, with 19 bases left in between.

V gene TRBV4-3 combines with J gene TRBJ2-1, with 7 positions matching TRBD2. The J segment lost 7 bases and the V segment lost 0 bases, leaving 9 bases of the junction unmatched. The V gene's germline CDR1 is LGHNA and CDR2 YSLEER. The CDR3 runs 16 residues. As DNA, the CDR3 is TGCGCCAGCAGCCAAGATTATGGCGGGAGCCTTAATGAGCAGTTCTTC. Protein sequence: CASSQDYGGSLNEQFF.